The 2 T cell receptor beta chains below come from one sample, sequenced in a study of OX40 agonist ivuxolimab in advanced cancers. The data were produced by immunoSEQ multiplex PCR, yet TCRdb's version contains in-frame clones alone and is incomplete. The table has about 48,000 clones, more than 75% seen once. The sample consisted of CD4+ or CD8+ T cells sorted from blood, taken in a trial of the OX40 agonist ivuxolimab. The receptor set was obtained from an adult with an advanced solid tumor such as melanoma, head and neck, liver or kidney cancer.

V is TRBV5-1 and J is TRBJ2-7, with 8 bases lining up with TRBD1. J gave up 9 bases and V 4 bases, and 12 bases lay outside the gene matches. CDR1 and CDR2 (germline): SGHRS, YFSETQ. The CDR3 is made up of 14 amino acids. This chain's CDR3 is CASSVGQGASRQYF. CDR3 DNA sequence: TGCGCCAGCAGCGTCGGGCAGGGGGCGTCGAGGCAGTACTTC.

The gene calls are TRBV19 and TRBJ2-4; tentatively, D is TRBD2 (5 bases). The CDR3 extends over 15 amino acids. Germline CDR1 LNHDA, CDR2 SQIVND (reference sequence). Trimming shortened V by 4 bases and J by 6 bases, and 16 bases separated the two germline ends. CDR3 coding DNA: TGTGCCAGTAGTACGACCGGGATCCCGCGAAACATTCAGTACTTC. This gives the protein CASSTTGIPRNIQYF.